The clone carrying this T cell receptor (beta chain) showed up just once. These data are taken from a study of blood T cells in healthy people across ages. Germline lookup yields CDR1 MNHEY and CDR2 SVGEGT. The CDR3 length is 16 residues. Through a sample-barcoded 5' primer and a J-beta primer mix, a second PCR was run for about 7 to 12 cycles. TCRdb used MiXCR to reprocess the 5' RACE reads, holding one entry per CDR3 protein. The sample includes 900,000 to 950,000 distinct CDR3 sequences, 25% to 35% of them seen just once. These data also featured in a second study, about T cells of mothers and their children. This second study notes: At a rate of approximately 1.4 ug per 15 ul, cDNA synthesis received all of the extracted RNA.

This TCR derives from a middle-aged woman in good health. This sequence joins TRBV6-2 or TRBV6-3 and TRBJ2-5; D gene ambiguous. The J call may be in error: the DNA end matches TRBJ2-1 better. Sample: blood. As DNA, the CDR3 is TGTGCCAGCAGTTATAACTTTGCTGAGTTCCCAGAGACCCAGTTCTTC. It yields the protein CASSYNFAEFPETQFF.